The 19 T cell receptor beta chains reported below all come from one sample, sequenced in a study of T cell changes during pregnancy in multiple sclerosis. Here immunoSEQ multiplex PCR was the method, and the copy in TCRdb shows in-frame clones only, minus some. Of about 84,000 clones listed, roughly 94% are singletons. The material sequenced was peripheral blood, taken in the second trimester of pregnancy. The receptors stem from a female donor in good health, enrolled as a control in a pregnancy study.

The chain carries TRBV7-8 and TRBJ2-5; 9 nucleotides match TRBD2. Germline lookup yields CDR1 SGHVS and CDR2 FQNEAQ. V dropped 2 bases and J dropped 2; count of bases not matched to a gene: 6. The CDR3 is 16 amino acids. This CDR3 is CASSLNSGSKQETQYF. DNA for the CDR3: TGTGCCAGCAGCTTAAATAGCGGGAGTAAGCAAGAGACCCAGTACTTC.

The genes are TRBV19 and TRBJ2-7; D call uncertain. From germline, CDR1 is LNHDA and CDR2 SQIVND (reference sequence). This CDR3 is 13 amino acids long. Between the trimmed V and J ends, which lost 3 bases and 5 bases, there was a span of 11 bases. CDR3 amino acids: CASSMGLPNEQYF. The CDR3 DNA sequence: TGTGCCAGTAGTATGGGCCTTCCCAACGAGCAGTACTTC.

J is TRBJ2-7 and V is TRBV27; 11 bases align to TRBD2. Germline V lookup: CDR1 MNHEY, CDR2 SMNVEV (reference sequence). Trimming at V came to 5 bases and at J to 7 bases, leaving 25 bases not matched to a gene. The CDR3 is 20 residues long. The CDR3 DNA sequence: TGTGCCAGCAGTCCCCACCCGACTAGCGGGATTAACTACGGAGAGTTGGAGCAGTACTTC. Amino acid sequence: CASSPHPTSGINYGELEQYF.

Comments on this clone: Mismatch with germline at one junction end may stem from a read error. V is TRBV2 and J is TRBJ2-7, with D possibly matching TRBD1 (8 bases). This CDR3 spans 14 amino acids. Germline lookup yields CDR1 SNHLY and CDR2 FYNNEI. The CDR3 loop reads CASSKAGQAYEQYF. Here the CDR3 DNA reads TGTGCCAGCAGTAAAGCGGGACAGGCCTACGAGCAGTACTTC.

The chain combines TRBV7-6 with TRBJ2-3; 11 bases line up with TRBD1. The length of the CDR3 is 14 residues. The germline V gene has CDR1 SGHVS and CDR2 FNYEAQ. V lost 7 bases and J lost 5; bases outside the gene matches: 5. CDR3 in amino acids: CASKGQGAEDTQYF. The CDR3 DNA reads as TGTGCCAGCAAAGGACAGGGGGCTGAAGATACGCAGTATTTT.

The chain combines TRBV19 with TRBJ2-2; D is possibly TRBD1 (5 bases). The germline V and J ends were trimmed by 9 bases and 1 base, with 12 bases remaining between them. The CDR3 consists of 14 residues. Germline CDR1 and CDR2: LNHDA and SQIVND (reference sequence). CDR3 residues: CASNQGWNTGELFF. The CDR3 DNA is TGTGCCAGCAATCAGGGCTGGAACACCGGGGAGCTGTTTTTT.

V usage is TRBV4-1 and J usage is TRBJ2-7, with 7 bases that match TRBD1. The CDR3 spans 15 residues. V was clipped by 3 bases and J by 0 bases; unmatched bases: 5. Germline lookup yields CDR1 MGHRA and CDR2 YSYEKL. CDR3 sequence: CASSQTGTDSYEQYF. The CDR3 DNA sequence: TGCGCCAGCAGCCAGACCGGGACAGACTCCTACGAGCAGTACTTC.

The chain is built from TRBV7-8 and TRBJ2-3; the match to TRBD2 covers 11 bases. This CDR3 contains 17 residues. V dropped 4 bases and J dropped 9; count of bases not matched to a gene: 15. Per the germline V gene, CDR1 is SGHVS and CDR2 is FQNEAQ. The CDR3 region is CASSSTSGRASTDTQYF. The CDR3 DNA reads as TGTGCCAGCAGCTCAACTAGCGGGAGAGCCTCCACCGACACGCAGTATTTT. The full variable domain, with the rest looked up from reference TRBV7-8 and TRBJ2-3, is GAGVSQSPRYKVAKRGQDVALRCDPISGHVSLFWYQQALGQGPEFLTYFQNEAQLDKSGLPSDRFFAERPEGSVSTLKIQRTQQEDSAVYLCASSSTSGRASTDTQYFGPGTRLTVL.

This clone is medium-sized. The chain combines TRBV4-2 with TRBJ2-7, with 8 bases fitting TRBD2. This CDR3 has 17 residues. Germline V gene data show CDR1 as LGHNA and CDR2 as YNFKEQ. J was trimmed by 2 bases and V by 0 bases; bases with no gene match: 9. The CDR3 reads CASSQDQAGVWAYEQYF. The CDR3 DNA follows: TGTGCCAGCAGCCAAGACCAAGCGGGAGTCTGGGCCTACGAGCAGTACTTC.

The CDR3 loop is CASSLSGRTDTQYF. The CDR3 DNA is TGTGCCAGCAGTTTATCAGGGCGCACAGATACGCAGTATTTT. V gene TRBV28 combines with J gene TRBJ2-3, with D possibly being TRBD1 (5 bases). The germline gives CDR1 MDHEN, CDR2 SYDVKM. Trimming shortened V by 1 base and J by 1 base, and 6 bases separated the two germline ends. This CDR3 has 14 amino acids.

The table lists this clone with a count of one. V and J are TRBV2 and TRBJ2-7; D gene uncertain. V was clipped by 1 base and J by 3 bases, with 7 bases between them. Germline lookup yields CDR1 SNHLY and CDR2 FYNNEI. The CDR3 spans 13 residues. As DNA, the CDR3 is TGTGCCAGCAGTGAAGACTCCGGCTACGAGCAGTACTTC. It specifies CASSEDSGYEQYF.

This chain joins TRBV7-9 and TRBJ2-2, with D possibly TRBD1 on 6 matching bases. Germline V gene data show CDR1 as SEHNR and CDR2 as FQNEAQ (reference sequence). Between the trimmed V and J ends, which lost 5 bases and 2 bases, there was a span of 15 bases. CDR3 length: 16 residues. CDR3 DNA sequence: TGTGCCAGCAGCCCCCCTCAGACAGGAAACACCGGGGAGCTGTTTTTT. Amino acid sequence: CASSPPQTGNTGELFF.

The chain combines TRBV5-5 with TRBJ2-7; D perhaps matches TRBD2 (5 bases). Trimming stripped 3 bases from V and 3 bases from J, with 13 bases between. CDR3 size: 14 residues. Per germline, CDR1 SGHKS and CDR2 YYEKEE (reference sequence). The DNA of the CDR3 is TGTGCCAGCAGCTCAGGACCGGAGGACTACGAGCAGTACTTC. This sequence encodes CASSSGPEDYEQYF. The variable domain in full, with the rest retrieved from reference TRBV5-5 and TRBJ2-7, is DAGVTQSPTHLIKTRGQQVTLRCSPISGHKSVSWYQQVLGQGPQFIFQYYEKEERGRGNFPDRFSARQFPNYSSELNVNALLLGDSALYLCASSSGPEDYEQYFGPGTRLTVT.

The genes are TRBV15 and TRBJ1-5, with 8 bases aligning to TRBD1. V gave up 2 bases and J gave up 3 bases; unmatched junction bases: 9. CDR3 size: 17 residues. Germline CDR1 LNHNV, CDR2 YYDKDF (reference sequence). Written as DNA, the CDR3 is TGTGCCACCAGCAGACGCCGGACAGGGACCATCAATCAGCCCCAGCATTTT. Translated: CATSRRRTGTINQPQHF.

This chain joins TRBV5-1 and TRBJ2-2; maybe TRBD2 (6 bases). Germline assignment: CDR1 SGHRS and CDR2 YFSETQ. Trimming stripped 2 bases from V and 3 bases from J, with 11 bases between. The CDR3 is 15 amino acids. CDR3 sequence reads: CASSLRDSYTGELFF. Here the CDR3 DNA reads TGCGCCAGCAGCTTACGGGACTCCTACACCGGGGAGCTGTTTTTT.

The chain carries TRBV10-1 and TRBJ2-7; 8 bases map to TRBD1. Germline values: CDR1 WNHNN, CDR2 SYGVQD (reference sequence). Trimming removed 3 bases from V and 8 bases from J; junction bases left unmatched: 6. This CDR3 has 13 amino acids. The CDR3 here is CASSEPTGAQQYF. The DNA of the CDR3 is TGCGCCAGCAGTGAACCGACAGGGGCTCAGCAGTACTTC.

The chain has TRBV5-1 and TRBJ1-4; D is ambiguous. The CDR3 has 13 residues. V was clipped by 5 bases and J by 0 bases, with 5 bases between them. Germline lookup yields CDR1 SGHRS and CDR2 YFSETQ. CDR3 in amino acids: CASRAATNEKLFF. The CDR3 nucleotides read TGCGCCAGCAGGGCAGCAACTAATGAAAAACTGTTTTTT. Using reference TRBV5-1 and TRBJ1-4 for the parts outside the CDR3, the full variable domain is KAGVTQTPRYLIKTRGQQVTLSCSPISGHRSVSWYQQTPGQGLQFLFEYFSETQRNKGNFPGRFSGRQFSNSRSEMNVSTLELGDSALYLCASRAATNEKLFFGSGTQLSVL.

The chain is built from TRBV7-6 and TRBJ1-1; D uncertain. Per germline, CDR1 SGHVS and CDR2 FNYEAQ. The V end was cut by 0 bases, the J end by 7 bases, with 9 bases between. The CDR3 runs to 13 residues. DNA of the CDR3: TGTGCCAGCAGCTTAGCGGCGGCGGGTGAAGCTTTCTTT. Translated, it gives CASSLAAAGEAFF.

The chain combines TRBV27 with TRBJ2-1; 10 nucleotides match TRBD1. V trimming: 5 bases; J trimming: 5 bases; junction bases outside the gene matches: 6. Germline V gene sequence: CDR1 MNHEY, CDR2 SMNVEV (reference sequence). The CDR3 runs to 15 residues. CDR3 sequence (DNA): TGTGCCAGCAGTCCCAGGACAGGGGGGGACAATGAGCAGTTCTTC. Translating it yields CASSPRTGGDNEQFF.